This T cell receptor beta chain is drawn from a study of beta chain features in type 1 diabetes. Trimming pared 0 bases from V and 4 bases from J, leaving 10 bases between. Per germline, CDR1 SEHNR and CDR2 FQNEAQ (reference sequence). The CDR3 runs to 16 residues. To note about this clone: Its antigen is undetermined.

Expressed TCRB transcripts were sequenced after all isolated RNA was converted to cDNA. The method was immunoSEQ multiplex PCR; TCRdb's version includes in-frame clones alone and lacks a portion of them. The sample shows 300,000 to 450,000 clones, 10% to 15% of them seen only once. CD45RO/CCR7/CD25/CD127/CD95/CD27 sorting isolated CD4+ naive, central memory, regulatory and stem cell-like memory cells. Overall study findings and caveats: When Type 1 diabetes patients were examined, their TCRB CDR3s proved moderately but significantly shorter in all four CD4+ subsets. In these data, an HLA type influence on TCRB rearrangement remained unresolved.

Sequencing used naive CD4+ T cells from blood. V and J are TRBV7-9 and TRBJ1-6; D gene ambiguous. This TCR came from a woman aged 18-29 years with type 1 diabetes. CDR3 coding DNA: TGTGCCAGCAGCTTAGCCAGTCCTTCTTATAATTCACCCCTCCACTTT. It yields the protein CASSLASPSYNSPLHF.